Sequencing of this T cell receptor beta chain was carried out in a study of T cells in Graves' hyperthyroidism and ophthalmopathy. Template material for amplifying TCR beta CDR3 regions consisted of RNA transcripts. First-round RT-PCR targeting the TCR CDR3 was performed with the HTBI primer set. TCRdb passed the multiplex PCR reads through MiXCR, listing each CDR3 protein once. The data show hundreds of thousands of distinct CDR3 sequences, roughly 17% seen once. Exclusion followed for patients with uncontrolled infection, other autoimmune disease, pregnancy or lactation. The CDR3 is made up of 14 amino acids. V was shortened by 6 bases and J by 5 bases, with 14 bases between the two germline ends. CDR1 and CDR2 from the germline V gene are DFQATT and SNEGSKA (reference sequence).

The rearrangement joins TRBV20-1 to TRBJ1-6; D possibly corresponds to TRBD1 (6 bases). This receptor was identified in a woman aged 18-30 years with Graves' hyperthyroidism. Sequencing was done on a sample of blood. The CDR3 sequence: CSAQQGTDNSPLHF. In DNA form, the CDR3 reads TGCAGTGCCCAACAGGGTACGGATAATTCACCCCTCCACTTT.